This entry describes one T cell receptor (beta chain). Sequencing used immunoSEQ multiplex PCR; TCRdb keeps in-frame clones, though not all of them. The sample consists of 80,000 to 90,000 clones, 70% to 85% of them appearing once. Seattle participants joined during active infection and were tracked over time. The data originate from a study of blood T cell repertoires in COVID-19. Across the whole study: Sources were T cells, B-cell-depleted T cells, or PBMCs; the material itself was cDNA or gDNA.

The CDR3 runs 15 residues. Germline V gene lookup returns CDR1 MNHEY and CDR2 SVGAGI. With 0 bases removed from V and 6 bases from J, the gap between germline ends came to 14 bases. This clonotype was obtained from an elderly woman with COVID-19, enrolled during active disease. J is TRBJ1-2 and V is TRBV6-5; TRBD1 might be the D (5 bases). Sequencing used peripheral blood. The CDR3 DNA reads TGTGCCAGCAGTTACTCGACTCAGGGACTACATGGCTACACCTTC. Its translation: CASSYSTQGLHGYTF.